This TCR beta chain was sequenced during a study of control samples from healthy donors and cancer patients. Measured with immunoSEQ multiplex PCR; TCRdb has only the in-frame clones, and not every one. Of some 250,000 clones detected, over 75% appear once; the ten largest clones hold about an eighth. This CDR3 region has 11 residues. The V gene's germline CDR1 is MDHEN and CDR2 SYDVKM. Deletions cut 7 bases from V and 3 bases from J, with 7 bases between. This TCR was sampled from a woman aged 55-75 years with lung cancer. Sequenced: PBMCs. This chain links TRBV28 with TRBJ2-7; no clear D gene. In nucleotides, the CDR3 is TGTGCCAGCACCCGGAACTACGAGCAGTACTTC. Translating it yields CASTRNYEQYF.